Described below is a single TCR beta chain sequence and its context. The antigen is undetermined. Germline CDR1 reads MGHRA; CDR2 reads YSYEKL. The CDR3 has 15 residues. V lost 2 bases, J lost 5 bases, and 15 bases lay in between. The sample originates from a study of molecular identifiers for immune sequencing clone quantification. Study-wide points: Clones above 20 RNA copies held over 98% of effector molecules, under 1% in naive cells.

TCRdb called the PCR reads again in MiXCR, with one record for every CDR3 protein. The sample consists of approximately 500,000 distinct CDR3 sequences, 20% to 25% of them appearing once. The clonotype comes from a human donor in good health. Some libraries in this study had Jurkat cell RNA spiked in. The rearrangement joins TRBV4-1 to TRBJ1-1; D not resolved. Sequencing was carried out using naive CD8+ T cells from blood, with Jurkat cell RNA spiked in. Sample subset: FACS-sorted CD8+CD4-CCR7+CD45RA+ naive T cells. CDR3 sequence (DNA): TGCGCCAGCAGCCAACACGGAACGGCCTTGACTGAAGCTTTCTTT. Its translation is CASSQHGTALTEAFF.